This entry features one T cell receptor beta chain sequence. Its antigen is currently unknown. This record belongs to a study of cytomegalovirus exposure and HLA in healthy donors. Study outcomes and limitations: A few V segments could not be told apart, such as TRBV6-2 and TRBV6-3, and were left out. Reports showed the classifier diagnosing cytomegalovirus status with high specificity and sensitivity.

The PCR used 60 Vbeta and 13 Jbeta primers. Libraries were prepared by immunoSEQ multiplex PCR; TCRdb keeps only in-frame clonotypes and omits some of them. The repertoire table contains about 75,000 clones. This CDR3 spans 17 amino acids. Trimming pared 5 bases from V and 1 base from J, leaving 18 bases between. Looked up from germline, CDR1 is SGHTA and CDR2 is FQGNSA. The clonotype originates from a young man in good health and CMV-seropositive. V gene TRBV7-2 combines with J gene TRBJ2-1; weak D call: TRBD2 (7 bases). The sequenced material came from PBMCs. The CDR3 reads CASSKGGGTGSYNEQFF. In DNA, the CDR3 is TGTGCCAGCAGCAAAGGGGGAGGGACTGGTTCCTACAATGAGCAGTTCTTC.